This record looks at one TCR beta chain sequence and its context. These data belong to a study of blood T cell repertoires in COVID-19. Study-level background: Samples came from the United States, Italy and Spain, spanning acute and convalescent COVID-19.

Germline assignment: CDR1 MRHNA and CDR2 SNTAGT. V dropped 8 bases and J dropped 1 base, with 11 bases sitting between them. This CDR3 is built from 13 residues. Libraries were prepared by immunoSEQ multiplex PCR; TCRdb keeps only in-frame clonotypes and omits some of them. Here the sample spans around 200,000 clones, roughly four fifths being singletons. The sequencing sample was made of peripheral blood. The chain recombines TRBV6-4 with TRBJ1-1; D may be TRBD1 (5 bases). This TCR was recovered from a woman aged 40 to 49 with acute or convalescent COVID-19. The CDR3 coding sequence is TGTGCCAGCGGGGTCGACAGGAACACTGAAGCTTTCTTT. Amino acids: CASGVDRNTEAFF.